A single sample gave rise to the 30 T cell receptor beta chains below, sequenced in a study of cytomegalovirus exposure and HLA in healthy donors. Here immunoSEQ multiplex PCR was the method, and the copy in TCRdb shows in-frame clones only, minus some. Among 50,000 to 65,000 clones listed, roughly 90% were seen once. The source material was PBMCs. These receptors were collected from a woman in her late teens or twenties in good health and CMV-seropositive.

In this sample, this clone is medium-sized (0.01 to 0.1%). The J gene is TRBJ2-5, the V gene TRBV7-2, with 9 bases matching TRBD2. V shed 6 bases, J shed 3 bases, and the junction held 11 bases outside the gene matches. This CDR3 contains 16 residues. The germline gives CDR1 SGHTA, CDR2 FQGNSA. The CDR3 nucleotides read TGTGCCAGCAGGTTACCCGATAGCGGGGGCAAAGAGACCCAGTACTTC. This translates into CASRLPDSGGKETQYF.

This chain links TRBV9 with TRBJ2-1; the match to TRBD2 covers 10 bases. The V segment lost 4 bases and the J segment 2 bases; nucleotides outside the gene matches: 6. Germline V gives CDR1 SGDLS, CDR2 YYNGEE. This CDR3 region has 16 residues. Here the CDR3 reads CASSPQAGGPYNEQFF. In DNA form, the CDR3 reads TGTGCCAGCAGCCCACAAGCGGGGGGGCCCTACAATGAGCAGTTCTTC. The variable domain in full, completed from reference TRBV9 and TRBJ2-1, reads DSGVTQTPKHLITATGQRVTLRCSPRSGDLSVYWYQQSLDQGLQFLIQYYNGEERAKGNILERFSAQQFPDLHSELNLSSLELGDSALYFCASSPQAGGPYNEQFFGPGTRLTVL.

V is TRBV4-1 and J is TRBJ2-2; 9 bases are shared with TRBD1. The CDR3 extends over 16 amino acids. J lost 6 bases, V lost 8 bases, and 13 bases had no gene match. Germline CDR1 and CDR2: MGHRA and YSYEKL. The CDR3 region has the DNA TGCGCCAGCCTTGCGGGACAGGGTAAATTTCCCGGGGAGCTGTTTTTT. It codes for CASLAGQGKFPGELFF.

The chain recombines TRBV11-2 with TRBJ2-5, with 12 positions matching TRBD2. CDR1 SGHAT and CDR2 FQNNGV come from the germline V gene. CDR3 length: 17 amino acids. The trim removed 5 bases at V and 7 bases at J, leaving 14 bases unmatched. The CDR3 nucleotides are TGTGCCAGCAGCCCGCGACTAGCGGGGGCCCCGGCTGGGACCCAGTACTTC. Protein: CASSPRLAGAPAGTQYF. Full variable domain (missing parts from reference TRBV11-2 and TRBJ2-5): EAGVAQSPRYKIIEKRQSVAFWCNPISGHATLYWYQQILGQGPKLLIQFQNNGVVDDSQLPKDRFSAERLKGVDSTLKIQPAKLEDSAVYLCASSPRLAGAPAGTQYFGPGTRLLVL.

This clone was detected only once. The chain joins TRBV5-1 to TRBJ1-1; D not resolved. CDR3 length equals 15 residues. The germline V gene has CDR1 SGHRS and CDR2 YFSETQ. The V end was cut by 0 bases, the J end by 4 bases, with 13 bases between. The CDR3 coding sequence is TGCGCCAGCAGCTTGGGTTATACCTCGGGCACTGAAGCTTTCTTT. Translation gives CASSLGYTSGTEAFF. Full variable domain (remainder filled in from reference TRBV5-1 and TRBJ1-1): KAGVTQTPRYLIKTRGQQVTLSCSPISGHRSVSWYQQTPGQGLQFLFEYFSETQRNKGNFPGRFSGRQFSNSRSEMNVSTLELGDSALYLCASSLGYTSGTEAFFGQGTRLTVV.

This rearrangement joins TRBV5-1 to TRBJ1-6; 8 bases fit TRBD1. Germline V lookup: CDR1 SGHRS, CDR2 YFSETQ. The CDR3 is 16 amino acids. Germline trimming cut 4 bases from V and 7 bases from J; bases unmatched to any gene: 10. The CDR3 loop reads CASSPGQDLWNSPLHF. The CDR3 nucleotides are TGCGCCAGCAGCCCGGGACAGGACCTTTGGAATTCACCCCTCCACTTT.

This sequence joins TRBV28 and TRBJ1-5; D is undetermined. CDR1 and CDR2 (germline): MDHEN, SYDVKM. The CDR3 length is 12 residues. Trimming removed 4 bases from V and 5 bases from J, with 6 bases in between. The CDR3 DNA reads as TGTGCCAGCAGTTCGCGGGATCAGCCCCAGCATTTT. It is translated as CASSSRDQPQHF.

The rearrangement links TRBV6-5 to TRBJ1-2, with D perhaps TRBD1 (6 bases). CDR1 MNHEY and CDR2 SVGAGI come from the germline V gene. The CDR3 covers 16 residues. Trimming took off 0 bases at V and 0 bases at J, with 11 bases between the two ends. CDR3 sequence: CASSYSTAGANYGYTF. For the CDR3, the DNA is TGTGCCAGCAGTTACTCTACAGCAGGGGCTAACTATGGCTACACCTTC.

The chain links TRBV7-9 to TRBJ2-1, with TRBD1 matching 7 bases. CDR3 length: 14 residues. Germline loops: CDR1 SEHNR, CDR2 FQNEAQ (reference sequence). V shed 6 bases, J shed 6 bases, and the junction held 8 bases outside the gene matches. The CDR3 sequence is CASSYNRGGNEQFF. In DNA, the CDR3 is TGTGCCAGCAGTTATAACAGGGGTGGCAATGAGCAGTTCTTC.

V usage is TRBV5-1 and J usage is TRBJ2-2; D ambiguous. Trimming removed 7 bases at V and 7 bases at J, with 8 bases between. Germline V gene sequence: CDR1 SGHRS, CDR2 YFSETQ. This CDR3 has 11 residues. CDR3 in amino acids: CASAIVGELFF. The DNA of the CDR3 is TGCGCCAGCGCTATCGTCGGGGAGCTGTTTTTT. Full variable domain (missing parts from reference TRBV5-1 and TRBJ2-2): KAGVTQTPRYLIKTRGQQVTLSCSPISGHRSVSWYQQTPGQGLQFLFEYFSETQRNKGNFPGRFSGRQFSNSRSEMNVSTLELGDSALYLCASAIVGELFFGEGSRLTVL.

This rearrangement joins TRBV5-8 to TRBJ2-3, with D maybe TRBD2 (5 bases). The V end lost 2 bases, the J end lost 1 base, and 14 bases lay between the germline ends. CDR1 and CDR2 from the germline V gene are SGHTS and YDEGEE. The CDR3 length is 16 residues. This CDR3 is CASSLRGLVRTDTQYF. CDR3 in DNA: TGTGCCAGCAGCTTACGGGGTCTGGTCCGCACAGATACGCAGTATTTT. Supplemented by reference TRBV5-8 and TRBJ2-3, the full variable domain reads EAGVTQSPTHLIKTRGQQATLRCSPISGHTSVYWYQQALGLGLQFLLWYDEGEERNRGNFPPRFSGRQFPNYSSELNVNALELEDSALYLCASSLRGLVRTDTQYFGPGTRLTVL.

The chain carries TRBV5-1 and TRBJ2-1; the match to TRBD2 covers 9 bases. V lost 3 bases, J lost 7 bases, and 5 bases stayed unmatched. Germline V lookup: CDR1 SGHRS, CDR2 YFSETQ. The CDR3 totals 14 residues. CDR3 coding DNA: TGCGCCAGCAGCTCGGGACTAGCTCCAAATGAGCAGTTCTTC. This encodes CASSSGLAPNEQFF.

This clone was recorded only once. V is TRBV18 and J is TRBJ1-1, with D perhaps matching TRBD1 (5 bases). CDR1 is KGHSH and CDR2 is LQKENI in the germline V gene. V lost 4 bases to trimming and J lost 3 bases, with 15 bases between them. The CDR3 is made up of 15 amino acids. DNA for the CDR3: TGTGCCAGCTCACGAAAAAGTCGGGGGGACACTGAAGCTTTCTTT. This translates into CASSRKSRGDTEAFF.

The chain employs TRBV19 and TRBJ2-7, with TRBD2 as a possible D gene (6 bases). CDR1 and CDR2 from the germline V gene are LNHDA and SQIVND (reference sequence). V was trimmed by 3 bases and J by 2 bases, leaving 14 bases between them. The length of the CDR3 is 15 residues. Here the CDR3 DNA reads TGTGCCAGTAGTATGGGCGGGGCGGGAACCTACGAGCAGTACTTC. Its protein product is CASSMGGAGTYEQYF. Filled out from reference TRBV19 and TRBJ2-7, the complete variable domain reads DGGITQSPKYLFRKEGQNVTLSCEQNLNHDAMYWYRQDPGQGLRLIYYSQIVNDFQKGDIAEGYSVSREKKESFPLTVTSAQKNPTAFYLCASSMGGAGTYEQYFGPGTRLTVT.

The chain has TRBV6-1 and TRBJ1-1, with 7 bases identical to TRBD1. The CDR3 is 15 residues long. Germline trimming cut 3 bases from V and 6 bases from J; bases unmatched to any gene: 10. Germline V lookup: CDR1 MNHNS, CDR2 SASEGT. Written as DNA, the CDR3 is TGTGCCAGCAGTGAGTGGAGGGGGCTCCGTCCTGAAGCTTTCTTT. Translated: CASSEWRGLRPEAFF.

The CDR3 loop reads CAWTRSYEQYF. The CDR3 nucleotides read TGTGCCTGGACGAGGAGCTACGAGCAGTACTTC. This chain connects TRBV30 to TRBJ2-7; D not certain. Trimming shortened V by 4 bases and J by 3 bases, and 7 bases separated the two germline ends. This CDR3 is 11 amino acids long. Per the germline V gene, CDR1 is GTSNPN and CDR2 is SVGIG (reference sequence).

The chain employs TRBV5-6 and TRBJ2-2; 11 bases are shared with TRBD1. CDR1 SGHDT and CDR2 YYEEEE come from the germline V gene. J was trimmed by 7 bases and V by 4 bases; bases with no gene match: 6. The CDR3 length is 15 residues. The CDR3 loop is CASSAGQGDVGELFF. CDR3 coding DNA: TGTGCCAGCAGCGCGGGACAGGGGGATGTCGGGGAGCTGTTTTTT.

The rearrangement uses TRBV5-1 and TRBJ1-1; 11 bases align to TRBD1. The V gene end was trimmed by 3 bases and the J gene end by 6 bases; junction bases not matched to a gene: 7. Looked up from germline, CDR1 is SGHRS and CDR2 is YFSETQ. This CDR3 has 15 amino acids. CDR3 residues: CASSSLGQGAAEAFF. The CDR3 coding sequence is TGCGCCAGCAGCTCCCTCGGACAGGGGGCAGCTGAAGCTTTCTTT.

The V and J genes are TRBV28 and TRBJ2-5, with 8 bases lining up with TRBD2. CDR3 size: 13 residues. Germline CDR1 and CDR2: MDHEN and SYDVKM. V lost 6 bases and J lost 4; bases outside the gene matches: 4. CDR3 bases: TGTGCCAGCAGCGGGGGGGCCTTAGAGACCCAGTACTTC. Translating gives CASSGGALETQYF.

CDR3 residues: CASSYYDRLDTEAFF. In DNA form, the CDR3 reads TGTGCCAGCAGCTATTACGACAGACTGGACACTGAAGCTTTCTTT. The chain is built from TRBV9 and TRBJ1-1; TRBD1 is a possible D gene (5 bases). CDR3 size: 15 residues. Germline loops: CDR1 SGDLS, CDR2 YYNGEE. V lost 4 bases and J 3 bases, leaving 16 bases between the germline ends.

This chain connects TRBV5-6 to TRBJ1-1; TRBD1 matches at 9 bases. V shed 5 bases and J 2 bases; nucleotides not matched to a gene: 10. CDR3 size: 16 residues. CDR1 and CDR2 (germline): SGHDT, YYEEEE. CDR3 in amino acids: CASRLYLGQGNTEAFF. The CDR3 coding sequence is TGTGCCAGCAGGCTCTACTTGGGACAGGGTAACACTGAAGCTTTCTTT.

This clone was seen just once. The V call is TRBV7-2, the J call TRBJ2-7, with TRBD2 as a possible D gene (5 bases). The germline V gene has CDR1 SGHTA and CDR2 FQGNSA. The CDR3 contains 14 residues. V lost 3 bases and J 4 bases, leaving 13 bases between the germline ends. Written as DNA, the CDR3 is TGTGCCAGCAGCTTTTCGGGGATGGTGTACGAGCAGTACTTC. It codes for CASSFSGMVYEQYF.

The chain employs TRBV19 and TRBJ1-2; D gene uncertain. V lost 5 bases and J 2 bases, leaving 18 bases between the germline ends. Germline lookup yields CDR1 LNHDA and CDR2 SQIVND (reference sequence). This CDR3 region has 16 residues. In nucleotides, the CDR3 is TGTGCCAGTAGTGTCGGACGGGAACCTGTAAACTATGGCTACACCTTC. Protein: CASSVGREPVNYGYTF.

The chain uses TRBV10-3 and TRBJ2-1; D gene uncertain. This CDR3 region has 13 residues. The germline V gene encodes CDR1 ENHRY and CDR2 SYGVKD. The germline V and J ends were trimmed by 5 bases and 2 bases, with 7 bases remaining between them. The CDR3 DNA follows: TGTGCCATCAGTAACAGTCCCTACAATGAGCAGTTCTTC. This codes for CAISNSPYNEQFF.

This sequence joins TRBV2 and TRBJ1-1, with 7 nucleotides matching TRBD1. CDR1 is SNHLY, CDR2 FYNNEI, per germline. V trimming: 10 bases; J trimming: 0 bases; junction bases outside the gene matches: 5. The CDR3 runs to 13 residues. The CDR3 region is CATSGTVNTEAFF. The CDR3 coding sequence is TGTGCCACCAGCGGGACAGTGAACACTGAAGCTTTCTTT.

This chain connects TRBV7-2 to TRBJ2-2; 10 positions agree with TRBD1. The CDR3 length is 15 residues. V trimming: 2 bases; J trimming: 7 bases; junction bases outside the gene matches: 4. Germline CDR1 is SGHTA and CDR2 is FQGNSA. The CDR3, as DNA: TGTGCCAGCAGCTTAAGGACAGGGGGAGACGGGGAGCTGTTTTTT. This translates into CASSLRTGGDGELFF.

The V call is TRBV23-1, the J call TRBJ1-4; TRBD1 matches at 9 bases. TRBV23-1 qualifies as an ORF whose function is uncertain. V lost 2 bases and J lost 6; bases outside the gene matches: 4. CDR3 size: 15 residues. CDR3 nucleotides: TGCGCCAGCAGTCAACCCGGGACAGGGTATGAAAAACTGTTTTTT. Its protein is CASSQPGTGYEKLFF.

The chain has TRBV15 and TRBJ1-5; D gene uncertain. Germline-derived CDR1 and CDR2 are LNHNV and YYDKDF (reference sequence). This CDR3 is built from 14 residues. The germline V and J ends were trimmed by 6 bases and 2 bases, with 11 bases remaining between them. CDR3 DNA: TGTGCCACCAGTTCGAGACAAGGCAATCAGCCCCAGCATTTT. Translation: CATSSRQGNQPQHF.

This rearrangement joins TRBV30 to TRBJ1-4; D is perhaps TRBD1 (5 bases). V lost 4 bases to trimming and J lost 5 bases, with 11 bases between them. This CDR3 spans 13 amino acids. CDR1 and CDR2 (germline): GTSNPN, SVGIG (reference sequence). CDR3 amino acids: CAWIGPGNEKLFF. The CDR3 region has the DNA TGTGCCTGGATAGGACCAGGGAATGAAAAACTGTTTTTT.

This clone was detected a few times. The chain is built from TRBV6-1 and TRBJ2-3; TRBD1 matches 10 bases. This CDR3 spans 15 amino acids. Germline values: CDR1 MNHNS, CDR2 SASEGT. Trimming removed 2 bases from V and 4 bases from J; junction bases left unmatched: 3. CDR3 sequence: CASSEKTGGADTQYF. The CDR3 DNA reads TGTGCCAGCAGTGAAAAGACAGGGGGCGCAGATACGCAGTATTTT.